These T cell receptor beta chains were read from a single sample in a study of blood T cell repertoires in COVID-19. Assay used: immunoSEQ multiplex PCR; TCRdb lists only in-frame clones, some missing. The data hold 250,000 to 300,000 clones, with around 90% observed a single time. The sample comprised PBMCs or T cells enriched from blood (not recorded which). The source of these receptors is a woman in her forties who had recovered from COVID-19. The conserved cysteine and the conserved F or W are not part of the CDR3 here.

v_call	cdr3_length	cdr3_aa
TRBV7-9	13	ASSPGAGANYGYT
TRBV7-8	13	ASSPGQVYQETQY
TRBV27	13	ASSLGDRVYNEQF
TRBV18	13	ASSPAGGLNTEAF
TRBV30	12	AWNPGQGGYEQY
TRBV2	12	ASRDRVYNQPQH
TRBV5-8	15	ASSLERGGGLGQPQH
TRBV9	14	ASSVASGEITDTQY
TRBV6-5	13	ASSRDRGIAGELF
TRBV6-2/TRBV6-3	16	ASSYQFGLRDTTLGQY
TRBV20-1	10	SASQGDYGYT
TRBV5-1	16	ASSLHGQPAGMGYEQY
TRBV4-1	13	ASSQEGGTNQPQH
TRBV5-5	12	ASSPAPGVDEAF
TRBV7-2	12	ASSTRQAHYGYT
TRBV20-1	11	SASWSGTNEAF
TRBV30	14	AWRFGTSYSYNEQF
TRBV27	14	ASSLGAAGTYYEQY
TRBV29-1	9	SVGRGETQY
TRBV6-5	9	ASSYLYEQY
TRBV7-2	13	ASSSDRGNVYGYT
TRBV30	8	AWIRGEAF
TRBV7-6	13	ASSLDRGFSYEQY